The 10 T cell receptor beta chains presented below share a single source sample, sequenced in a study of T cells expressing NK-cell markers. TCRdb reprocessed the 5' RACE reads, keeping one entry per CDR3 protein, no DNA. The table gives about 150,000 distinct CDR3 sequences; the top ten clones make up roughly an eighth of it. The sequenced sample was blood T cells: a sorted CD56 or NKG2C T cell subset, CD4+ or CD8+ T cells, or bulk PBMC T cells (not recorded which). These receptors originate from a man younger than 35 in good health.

The CDR3 sequence: CASSREGLAEETQYF. V gene TRBV4-3 combines with J gene TRBJ2-5; there is no DNA to check the TCRdb D call of TRBD2. The CDR3 sequence is 15 residues long. CDR1 and CDR2 (germline): LGHNA, YSLEER.

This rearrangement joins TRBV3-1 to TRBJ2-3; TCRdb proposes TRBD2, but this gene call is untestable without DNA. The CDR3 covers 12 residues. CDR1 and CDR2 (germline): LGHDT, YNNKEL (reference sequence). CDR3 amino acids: CASSPETNTQYF.

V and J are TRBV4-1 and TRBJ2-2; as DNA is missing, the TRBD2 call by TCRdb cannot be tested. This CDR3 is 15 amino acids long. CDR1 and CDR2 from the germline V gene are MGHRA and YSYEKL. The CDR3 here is CASSRASGSNGELFF.

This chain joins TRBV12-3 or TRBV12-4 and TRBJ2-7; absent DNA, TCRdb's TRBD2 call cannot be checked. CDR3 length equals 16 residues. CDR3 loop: CASSSGLAGGFYEQYF.

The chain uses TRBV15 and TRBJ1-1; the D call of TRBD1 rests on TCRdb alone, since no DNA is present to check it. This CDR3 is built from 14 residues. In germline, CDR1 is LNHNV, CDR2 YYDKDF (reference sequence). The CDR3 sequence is CATSRGRGVGEAFF.

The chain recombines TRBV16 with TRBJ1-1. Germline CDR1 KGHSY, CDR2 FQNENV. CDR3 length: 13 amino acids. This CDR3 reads CASSLGQNTEAFF.

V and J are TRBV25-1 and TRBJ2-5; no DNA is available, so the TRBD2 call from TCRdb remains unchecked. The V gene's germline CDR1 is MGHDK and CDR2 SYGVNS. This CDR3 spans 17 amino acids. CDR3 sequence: CASRGASDSEEKETQYF.

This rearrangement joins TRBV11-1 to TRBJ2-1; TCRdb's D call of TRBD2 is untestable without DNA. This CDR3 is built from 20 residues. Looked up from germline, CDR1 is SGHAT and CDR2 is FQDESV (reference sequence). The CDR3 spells CASSLGAGLDTKLPYNEQFF.

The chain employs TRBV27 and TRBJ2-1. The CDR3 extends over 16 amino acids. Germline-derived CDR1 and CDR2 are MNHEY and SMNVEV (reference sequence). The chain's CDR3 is CASSLSAGGSFNEQFF.

This chain's CDR3 is CASSQLGTETGELFF. V gene TRBV28 combines with J gene TRBJ2-2; absent DNA, TCRdb's TRBD1 call cannot be checked. Germline loops: CDR1 MDHEN, CDR2 SYDVKM. The CDR3 sequence is 15 residues long. Full variable domain (remainder filled in from reference TRBV28 and TRBJ2-2): DVKVTQSSRYLVKRTGEKVFLECVQDMDHENMFWYRQDPGLGLRLIYFSYDVKMKEKGDIPEGYSVSREKKERFSLILESASTNQTSMYLCASSQLGTETGELFFGEGSRLTVL.